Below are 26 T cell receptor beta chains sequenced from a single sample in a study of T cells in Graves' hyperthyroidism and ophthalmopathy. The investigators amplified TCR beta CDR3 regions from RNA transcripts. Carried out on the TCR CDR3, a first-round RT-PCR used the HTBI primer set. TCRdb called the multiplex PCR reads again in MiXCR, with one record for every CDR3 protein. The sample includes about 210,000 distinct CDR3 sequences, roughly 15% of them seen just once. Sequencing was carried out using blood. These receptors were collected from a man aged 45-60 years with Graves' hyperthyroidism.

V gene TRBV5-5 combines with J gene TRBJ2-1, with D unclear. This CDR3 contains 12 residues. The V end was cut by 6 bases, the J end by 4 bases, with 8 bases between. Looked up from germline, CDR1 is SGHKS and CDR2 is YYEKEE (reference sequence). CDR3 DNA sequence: TGTGCCAGCAACCCCGGATACAATGAGCAGTTCTTC. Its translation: CASNPGYNEQFF.

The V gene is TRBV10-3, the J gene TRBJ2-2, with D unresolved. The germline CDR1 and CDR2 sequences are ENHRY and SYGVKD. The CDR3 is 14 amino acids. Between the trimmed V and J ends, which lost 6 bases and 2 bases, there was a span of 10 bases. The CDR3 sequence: CAIRAGRNTGELFF. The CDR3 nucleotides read TGTGCCATCAGGGCCGGCCGAAACACCGGGGAGCTGTTTTTT.

CDR3 in amino acids: CASSEMGHFTDTQYF. CDR3 nucleotides: TGTGCCAGCAGTGAAATGGGACACTTCACAGATACGCAGTATTTT. The chain carries TRBV6-1 and TRBJ2-3; TRBD1 is a possible D gene (6 bases). Germline CDR1 MNHNS, CDR2 SASEGT. This CDR3 spans 15 amino acids. V lost 2 bases to trimming and J lost 2 bases, with 11 bases between them.

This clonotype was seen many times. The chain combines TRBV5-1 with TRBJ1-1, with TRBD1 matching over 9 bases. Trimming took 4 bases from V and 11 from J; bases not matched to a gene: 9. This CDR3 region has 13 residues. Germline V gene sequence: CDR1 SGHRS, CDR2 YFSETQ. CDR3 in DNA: TGCGCCAGCAGCCCGGGACAGGGTGGTTTGGCTTTCTTT. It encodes CASSPGQGGLAFF.

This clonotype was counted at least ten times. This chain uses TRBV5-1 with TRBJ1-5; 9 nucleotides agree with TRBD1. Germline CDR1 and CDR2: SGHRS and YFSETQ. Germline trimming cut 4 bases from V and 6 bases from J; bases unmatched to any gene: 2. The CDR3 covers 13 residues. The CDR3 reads CASSRTGAQPQHF. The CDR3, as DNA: TGCGCCAGCAGCAGGACAGGGGCTCAGCCCCAGCATTTT.

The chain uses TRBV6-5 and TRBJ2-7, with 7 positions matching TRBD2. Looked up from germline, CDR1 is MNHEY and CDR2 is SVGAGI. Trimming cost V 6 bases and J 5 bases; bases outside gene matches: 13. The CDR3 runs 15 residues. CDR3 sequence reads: CASSSRGGGPNEQYF. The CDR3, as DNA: TGTGCCAGCAGCTCTCGCGGGGGAGGGCCTAACGAGCAGTACTTC.

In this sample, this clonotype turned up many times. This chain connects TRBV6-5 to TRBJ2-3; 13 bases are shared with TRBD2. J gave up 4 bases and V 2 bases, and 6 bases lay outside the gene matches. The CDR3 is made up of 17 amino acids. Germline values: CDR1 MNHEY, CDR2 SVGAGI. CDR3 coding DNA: TGTGCCAGCAGTTACCCGACTAGCGGGAGGTATTCAGATACGCAGTATTTT. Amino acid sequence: CASSYPTSGRYSDTQYF.

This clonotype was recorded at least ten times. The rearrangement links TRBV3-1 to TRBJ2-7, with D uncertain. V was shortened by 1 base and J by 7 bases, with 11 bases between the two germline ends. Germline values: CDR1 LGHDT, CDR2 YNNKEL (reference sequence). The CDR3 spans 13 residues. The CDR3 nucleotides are TGTGCCAGCAGCCAAGGGTATGTGGGAGAGCAGTACTTC. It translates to CASSQGYVGEQYF.

The CDR3: CASSLDGLYEQYF. The CDR3 region has the DNA TGCGCCAGCAGCCTTGACGGTTTGTACGAGCAGTACTTC. V and J are TRBV5-1 and TRBJ2-7, with D hard to call. Germline loops: CDR1 SGHRS, CDR2 YFSETQ. V was trimmed by 4 bases and J by 4 bases, leaving 12 bases between them. The CDR3 totals 13 residues.

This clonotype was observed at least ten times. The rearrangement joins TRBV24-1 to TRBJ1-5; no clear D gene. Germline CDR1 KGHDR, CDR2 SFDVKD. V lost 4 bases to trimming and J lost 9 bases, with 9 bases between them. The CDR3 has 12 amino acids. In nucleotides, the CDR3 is TGTGCCACCAGTGACTCACAGCTGCCCCAGCATTTT. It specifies CATSDSQLPQHF.

The CDR3 DNA reads as TGTGCCAGCAGCGGAAGGGAGGACTATATAAATACGCAGTATTTT. This sequence encodes CASSGREDYINTQYF. The chain uses TRBV13 and TRBJ2-3; D is possibly TRBD2 (6 bases). CDR3 length equals 15 residues. Germline V gene lookup returns CDR1 PRHDT and CDR2 FYEKMQ (reference sequence). The V gene lost 5 bases and the J gene lost 7 bases, with 19 bases spanning the gap.

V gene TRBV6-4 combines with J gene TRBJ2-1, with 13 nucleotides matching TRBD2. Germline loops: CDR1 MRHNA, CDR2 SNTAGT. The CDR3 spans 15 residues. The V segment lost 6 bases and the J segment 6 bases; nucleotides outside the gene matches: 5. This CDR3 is CASSGTSGNANEQFF. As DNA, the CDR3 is TGTGCCAGCAGCGGGACTAGCGGGAATGCCAATGAGCAGTTCTTC.

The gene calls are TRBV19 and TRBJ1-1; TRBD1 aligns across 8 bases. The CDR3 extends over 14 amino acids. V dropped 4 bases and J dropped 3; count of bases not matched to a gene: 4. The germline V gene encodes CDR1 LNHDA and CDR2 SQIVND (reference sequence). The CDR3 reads CASSRPGGDTEAFF. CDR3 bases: TGTGCCAGTAGTAGGCCAGGGGGCGACACTGAAGCTTTCTTT. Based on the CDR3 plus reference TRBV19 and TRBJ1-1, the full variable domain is DGGITQSPKYLFRKEGQNVTLSCEQNLNHDAMYWYRQDPGQGLRLIYYSQIVNDFQKGDIAEGYSVSREKKESFPLTVTSAQKNPTAFYLCASSRPGGDTEAFFGQGTRLTVV.

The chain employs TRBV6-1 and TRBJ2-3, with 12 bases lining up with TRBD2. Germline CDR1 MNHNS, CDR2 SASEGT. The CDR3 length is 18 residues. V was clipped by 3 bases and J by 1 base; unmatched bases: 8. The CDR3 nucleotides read TGTGCCAGCAGTGATCGGTCTAGCGGGAGGGCCGGCACAGATACGCAGTATTTT. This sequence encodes CASSDRSSGRAGTDTQYF.

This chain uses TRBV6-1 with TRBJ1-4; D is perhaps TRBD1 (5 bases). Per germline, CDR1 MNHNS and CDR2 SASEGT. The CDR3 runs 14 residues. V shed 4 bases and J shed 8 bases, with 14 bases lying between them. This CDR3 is CASSGMGWGEKLFF. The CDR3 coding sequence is TGTGCCAGCAGTGGAATGGGGTGGGGGGAAAAACTGTTTTTT.

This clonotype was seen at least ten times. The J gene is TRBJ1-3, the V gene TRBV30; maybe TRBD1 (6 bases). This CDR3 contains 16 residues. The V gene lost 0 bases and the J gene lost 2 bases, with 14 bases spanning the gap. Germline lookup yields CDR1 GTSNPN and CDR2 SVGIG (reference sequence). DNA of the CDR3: TGTGCCTGGAGTGTAAGGTACAGGGACGCTGGAAACACCATATATTTT. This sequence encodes CAWSVRYRDAGNTIYF. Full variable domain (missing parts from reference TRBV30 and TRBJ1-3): SQTIHQWPATLVQPVGSPLSLECTVEGTSNPNLYWYRQAAGRGLQLLFYSVGIGQISSEVPQNLSASRPQDRQFILSSKKLLLSDSGFYLCAWSVRYRDAGNTIYFGEGSWLTVV.

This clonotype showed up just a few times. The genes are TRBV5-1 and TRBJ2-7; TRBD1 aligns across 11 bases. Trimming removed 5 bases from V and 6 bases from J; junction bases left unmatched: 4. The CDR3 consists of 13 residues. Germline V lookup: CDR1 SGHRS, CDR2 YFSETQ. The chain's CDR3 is CASRVDRGPEQYF. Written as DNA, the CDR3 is TGCGCCAGCAGAGTGGACAGGGGGCCCGAGCAGTACTTC. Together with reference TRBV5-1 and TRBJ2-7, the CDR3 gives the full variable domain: KAGVTQTPRYLIKTRGQQVTLSCSPISGHRSVSWYQQTPGQGLQFLFEYFSETQRNKGNFPGRFSGRQFSNSRSEMNVSTLELGDSALYLCASRVDRGPEQYFGPGTRLTVT.

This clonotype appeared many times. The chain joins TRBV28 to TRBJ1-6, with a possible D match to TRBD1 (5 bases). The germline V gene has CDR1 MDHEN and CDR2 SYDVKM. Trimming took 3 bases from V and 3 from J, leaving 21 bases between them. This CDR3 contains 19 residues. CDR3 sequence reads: CASSFGGVRRRLYNSPLHF. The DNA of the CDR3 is TGTGCCAGCAGTTTCGGAGGGGTAAGAAGGAGACTCTATAATTCACCCCTCCACTTT.

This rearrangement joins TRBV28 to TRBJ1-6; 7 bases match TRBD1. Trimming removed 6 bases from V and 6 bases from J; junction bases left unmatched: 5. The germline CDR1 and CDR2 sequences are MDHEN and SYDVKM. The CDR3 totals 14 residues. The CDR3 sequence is CASRLWDSNSPLHF. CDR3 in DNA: TGTGCCAGCAGACTATGGGACAGTAATTCACCCCTCCACTTT.

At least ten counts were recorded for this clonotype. In DNA form, the CDR3 reads TGCAGTGCTAGAGATGCAGACAGGCCCTACGAGGAGCAGTACTTC. Amino acid sequence: CSARDADRPYEEQYF. The chain employs TRBV20-1 and TRBJ2-7, with a tentative D call TRBD1 (6 bases). V was clipped by 0 bases and J by 7 bases, with 19 bases between them. CDR1 and CDR2 from the germline V gene are DFQATT and SNEGSKA (reference sequence). The CDR3 runs 15 residues.

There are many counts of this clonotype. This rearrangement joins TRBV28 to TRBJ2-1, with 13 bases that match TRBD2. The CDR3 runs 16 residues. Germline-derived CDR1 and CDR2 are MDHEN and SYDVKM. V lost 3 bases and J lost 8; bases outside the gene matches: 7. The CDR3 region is CASSFGTSGNLDEQFF. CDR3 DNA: TGTGCCAGCAGTTTCGGGACTAGCGGGAACCTTGATGAGCAGTTCTTC.

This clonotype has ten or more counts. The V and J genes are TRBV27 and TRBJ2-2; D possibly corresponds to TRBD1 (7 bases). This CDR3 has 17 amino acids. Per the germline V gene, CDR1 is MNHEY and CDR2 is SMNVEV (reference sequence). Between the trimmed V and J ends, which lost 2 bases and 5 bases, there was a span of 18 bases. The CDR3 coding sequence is TGTGCCAGCAGTTTAGGGCCAGGGGGAGGATGGACCGGGGAGCTGTTTTTT. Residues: CASSLGPGGGWTGELFF.

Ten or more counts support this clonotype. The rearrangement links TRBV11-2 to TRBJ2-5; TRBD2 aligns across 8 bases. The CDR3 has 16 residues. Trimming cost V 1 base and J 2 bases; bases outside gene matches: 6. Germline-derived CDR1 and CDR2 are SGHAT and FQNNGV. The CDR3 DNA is TGTGCCAGCAGCTTAGGAAGTAGCGGGGCTCAAGAGACCCAGTACTTC. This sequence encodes CASSLGSSGAQETQYF.

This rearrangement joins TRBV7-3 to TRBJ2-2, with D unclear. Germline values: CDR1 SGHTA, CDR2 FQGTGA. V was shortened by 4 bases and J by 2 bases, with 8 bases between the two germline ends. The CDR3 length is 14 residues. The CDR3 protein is CASSSQANTGELFF. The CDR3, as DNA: TGTGCCAGCAGCTCTCAGGCAAACACCGGGGAGCTGTTTTTT.

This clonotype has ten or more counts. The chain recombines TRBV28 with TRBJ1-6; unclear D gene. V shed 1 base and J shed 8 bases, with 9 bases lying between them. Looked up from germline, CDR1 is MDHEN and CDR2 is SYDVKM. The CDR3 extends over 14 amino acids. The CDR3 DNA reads TGTGCCAGCAGTTTATCTACGCAATATTCACCCCTCCACTTT. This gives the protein CASSLSTQYSPLHF.

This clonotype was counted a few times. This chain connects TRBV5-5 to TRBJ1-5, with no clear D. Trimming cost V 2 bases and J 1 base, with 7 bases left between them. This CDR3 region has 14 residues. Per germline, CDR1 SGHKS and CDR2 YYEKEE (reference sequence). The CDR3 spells CASSLGESNQPQHF. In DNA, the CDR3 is TGTGCCAGCAGCTTAGGCGAAAGCAATCAGCCCCAGCATTTT.